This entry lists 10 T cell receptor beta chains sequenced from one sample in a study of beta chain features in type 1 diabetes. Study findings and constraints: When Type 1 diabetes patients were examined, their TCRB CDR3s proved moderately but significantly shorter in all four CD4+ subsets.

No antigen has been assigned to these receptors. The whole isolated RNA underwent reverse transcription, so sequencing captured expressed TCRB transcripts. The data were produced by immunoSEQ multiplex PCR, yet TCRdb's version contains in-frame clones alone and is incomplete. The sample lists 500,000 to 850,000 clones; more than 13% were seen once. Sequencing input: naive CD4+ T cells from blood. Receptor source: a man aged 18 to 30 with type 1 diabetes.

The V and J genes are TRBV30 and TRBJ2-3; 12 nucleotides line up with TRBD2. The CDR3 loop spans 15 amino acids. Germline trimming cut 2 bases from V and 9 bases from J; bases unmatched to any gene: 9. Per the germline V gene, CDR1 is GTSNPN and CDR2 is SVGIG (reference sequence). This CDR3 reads CAWSLLAGGPSTQYF. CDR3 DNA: TGTGCCTGGAGTCTCCTAGCGGGAGGGCCTTCGACGCAGTATTTT.

The CDR3 nucleotides are TGCGCCAGCAGCCAAGATCACGAGAGGGGCAGGGATGGCTACACCTTC. It encodes CASSQDHERGRDGYTF. V is TRBV4-3 and J is TRBJ1-2, with D tentatively TRBD1 (5 bases). This CDR3 is built from 16 residues. The V end was cut by 0 bases, the J end by 6 bases, with 17 bases between. Germline CDR1 and CDR2: LGHNA and YSLEER.

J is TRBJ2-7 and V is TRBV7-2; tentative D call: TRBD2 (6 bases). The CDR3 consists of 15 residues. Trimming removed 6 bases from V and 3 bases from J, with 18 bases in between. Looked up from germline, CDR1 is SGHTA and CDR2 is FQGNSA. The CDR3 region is CASRRRGTPNYEQYF. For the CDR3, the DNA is TGTGCCAGCAGACGCCGGGGGACTCCGAACTACGAGCAGTACTTC.

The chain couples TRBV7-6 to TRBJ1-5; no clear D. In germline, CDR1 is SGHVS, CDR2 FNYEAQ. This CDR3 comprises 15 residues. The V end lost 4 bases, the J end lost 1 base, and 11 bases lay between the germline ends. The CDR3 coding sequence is TGTGCCAGCAGCTCCCAAGGTTTAAGCAATCAGCCCCAGCATTTT. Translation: CASSSQGLSNQPQHF. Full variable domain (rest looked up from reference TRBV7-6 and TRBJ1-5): GAGVSQSPRYKVTKRGQDVALRCDPISGHVSLYWYRQALGQGPEFLTYFNYEAQQDKSGLPNDRFSAERPEGSISTLTIQRTEQRDSAMYRCASSSQGLSNQPQHFGDGTRLSIL.

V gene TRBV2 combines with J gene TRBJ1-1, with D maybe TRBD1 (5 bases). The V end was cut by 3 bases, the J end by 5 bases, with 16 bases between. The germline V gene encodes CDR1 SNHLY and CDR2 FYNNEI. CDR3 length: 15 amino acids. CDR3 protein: CASSEGRAFGTEAFF. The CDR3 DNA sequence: TGTGCCAGCAGTGAGGGCAGGGCGTTCGGGACTGAAGCTTTCTTT.

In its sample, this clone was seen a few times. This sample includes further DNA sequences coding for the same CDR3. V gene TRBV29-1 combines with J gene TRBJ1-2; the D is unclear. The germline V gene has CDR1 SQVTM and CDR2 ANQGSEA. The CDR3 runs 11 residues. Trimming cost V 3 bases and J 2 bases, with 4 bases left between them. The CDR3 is CSVDSNYGYTF. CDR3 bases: TGCAGCGTTGACAGCAACTATGGCTACACCTTC.

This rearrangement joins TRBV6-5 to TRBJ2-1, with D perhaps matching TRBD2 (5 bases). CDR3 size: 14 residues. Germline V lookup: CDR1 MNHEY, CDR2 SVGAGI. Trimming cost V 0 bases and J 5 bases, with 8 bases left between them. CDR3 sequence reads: CASSYSTGNNEQFF. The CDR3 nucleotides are TGTGCCAGCAGTTACTCCACGGGGAACAATGAGCAGTTCTTC.

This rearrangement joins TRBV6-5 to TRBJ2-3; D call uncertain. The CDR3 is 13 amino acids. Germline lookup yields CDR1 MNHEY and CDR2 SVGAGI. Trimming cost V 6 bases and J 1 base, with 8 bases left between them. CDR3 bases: TGTGCCAGCAGAGAAAGCGGCACAGATACGCAGTATTTT. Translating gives CASRESGTDTQYF.

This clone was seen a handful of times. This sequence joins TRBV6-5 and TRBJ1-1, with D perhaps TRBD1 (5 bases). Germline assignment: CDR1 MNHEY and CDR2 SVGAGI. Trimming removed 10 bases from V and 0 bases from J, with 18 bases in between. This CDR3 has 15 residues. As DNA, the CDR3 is TGTGCCACGTTAAGGGACGGTATCATGAACACTGAAGCTTTCTTT. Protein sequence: CATLRDGIMNTEAFF.

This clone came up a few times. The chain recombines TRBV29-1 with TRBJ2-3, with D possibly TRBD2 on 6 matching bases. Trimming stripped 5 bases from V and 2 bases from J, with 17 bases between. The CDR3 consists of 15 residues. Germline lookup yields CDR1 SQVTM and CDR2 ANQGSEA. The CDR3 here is CSVKRDFYFTDTQYF. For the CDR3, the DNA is TGCAGCGTTAAAAGGGACTTCTATTTCACAGATACGCAGTATTTT.